The 9 T cell receptor beta chains presented below share a single source sample, sequenced in a study of post-analysis software for immune sequencing data. Study findings and constraints: Patients carried 5 or 6 TRBV segments more frequently than controls did, and TRBV5-6, TRBV5-1 and TRBV20-1 were among them.

The antigens of these receptors remain unknown. TCR beta libraries were prepared from cDNA with unique molecular identifiers. TCRdb itself ran the PCR reads through MiXCR, one entry per CDR3 protein. The sample consists of about 820,000 distinct CDR3 sequences, roughly half of them appearing once. Sequencing was performed on blood. These receptors were collected from a girl aged 5 to 17 with multiple sclerosis.

The chain joins TRBV10-3 to TRBJ2-1; 12 nucleotides match TRBD2. The CDR3 extends over 13 amino acids. J was trimmed by 9 bases and V by 10 bases; bases with no gene match: 7. Looked up from germline, CDR1 is ENHRY and CDR2 is SYGVKD. The chain's CDR3 is CASSTSGSIEQFF. The DNA of the CDR3 is TGTGCCAGCTCGACTAGCGGGAGTATTGAGCAGTTCTTC.

The table lists this clonotype with a count of one. The V and J genes are TRBV18 and TRBJ2-1; D remains ambiguous. The CDR3 totals 18 residues. Germline V gene sequence: CDR1 KGHSH, CDR2 LQKENI. The germline V and J ends were trimmed by 1 base and 2 bases, with 18 bases remaining between them. CDR3 in amino acids: CASSPLVVGSRAYNEQFF. CDR3 bases: TGTGCCAGCTCACCACTCGTAGTGGGCAGTCGTGCCTACAATGAGCAGTTCTTC.

This clonotype is a singleton in its sample. The CDR3 reads CSAEQGEGNQPQHF. CDR3 bases: TGCAGTGCTGAACAGGGGGAGGGCAATCAGCCCCAGCATTTT. V usage is TRBV20-1 and J usage is TRBJ1-5; 8 nucleotides align to TRBD1. Germline V gene data show CDR1 as DFQATT and CDR2 as SNEGSKA (reference sequence). Trimming removed 5 bases from V and 2 bases from J; junction bases left unmatched: 5. This CDR3 has 14 residues.

There are a few counts of this clonotype. The genes are TRBV20-1 and TRBJ1-1; unclear D gene. CDR1 is DFQATT and CDR2 is SNEGSKA in the germline V gene (reference sequence). Trimming shortened V by 6 bases and J by 1 base, and 9 bases separated the two germline ends. This CDR3 is built from 12 residues. CDR3 DNA: TGCAGTGCCCCTCGGGAGAACACTGAAGCTTTCTTT. Protein sequence: CSAPRENTEAFF.

The chain carries TRBV6-5 and TRBJ2-7; perhaps TRBD2 as D (6 bases). The ends were cut back, 0 bases at V and 1 base at J, with 19 bases in the middle. The germline V gene has CDR1 MNHEY and CDR2 SVGAGI. The CDR3 consists of 18 residues. This chain's CDR3 is CASSYSHGGEAISYEQYF. CDR3 DNA sequence: TGTGCCAGCAGTTACTCCCACGGGGGTGAGGCTATTTCCTACGAGCAGTACTTC.

This clonotype was detected a few times. The rearrangement links TRBV10-3 to TRBJ2-7; D gene unclear. The V end was cut by 0 bases, the J end by 3 bases, with 3 bases between. The CDR3 spans 12 residues. Germline V gives CDR1 ENHRY, CDR2 SYGVKD. The CDR3 loop reads CAISESYYEQYF. CDR3 in DNA: TGTGCCATCAGTGAGTCTTACTACGAGCAGTACTTC.

This rearrangement joins TRBV20-1 to TRBJ2-1, with 11 bases identical to TRBD2. The CDR3 extends over 14 amino acids. Germline V CDR1 and CDR2: DFQATT, SNEGSKA (reference sequence). Trimming took 0 bases from V and 9 from J; bases not matched to a gene: 4. The CDR3: CSARDLAGGFEQFF. The DNA for the CDR3 is TGCAGTGCTAGAGATCTAGCGGGGGGTTTTGAGCAGTTCTTC.

V and J are TRBV3-1 and TRBJ2-1, with D hard to call. This CDR3 comprises 16 residues. Trimming took off 3 bases at V and 0 bases at J, with 12 bases between the two ends. Looked up from germline, CDR1 is LGHDT and CDR2 is YNNKEL (reference sequence). The CDR3 coding sequence is TGTGCCAGCAGCCATCGAGGTCCAAGCTCCTACAATGAGCAGTTCTTC. Translation gives CASSHRGPSSYNEQFF.

The chain combines TRBV5-1 with TRBJ1-1; 10 bases align to TRBD1. This CDR3 has 14 residues. Germline CDR1 SGHRS, CDR2 YFSETQ. V was clipped by 3 bases and J by 12 bases; unmatched bases: 11. The CDR3 region has the DNA TGCGCCAGCAGCTCCGCCCCGGGACAGGGGATAACTTTCTTT. Protein: CASSSAPGQGITFF.